A single TCR beta chain is shown here with its context. Its antigen is unidentified. This record belongs to a study of CD8 T cells in Susac syndrome. General study points: Acknowledgment was made by the study that its TCR sequencing and HLA analysis involved a relatively small number of individuals.

V lost 8 bases, J lost 1 base, and 2 bases stayed unmatched. CDR3 length: 13 amino acids. The multiple sclerosis controls consisted of treatment-naive patients with relapsing-remitting disease, either stable or active. TEMRA cells were FACS-enriched, while CD8+ and CD4+ T cells were negatively isolated. RNA, at about 0.5 to 1 ug, was reverse transcribed with random hexamers. Coverage of TCR beta CDR3 amplification by immunoSEQ multiplex PCR extended to 54 Vbeta and 13 Jbeta. TCRdb re-analysed the immunoSEQ multiplex PCR reads in MiXCR, keeping a single row per CDR3 protein. Among some 130,000 distinct CDR3 sequences listed, about 94% were seen once.

The receptor was isolated from a human donor with multiple sclerosis. Sequenced sample: CD4+ T cells from PBMCs. The V gene is TRBV12-3 or TRBV12-4, the J gene TRBJ1-5, with 7 bases fitting TRBD1. CDR3 loop: CASGGQSNQPQHF. The CDR3, as DNA: TGTGCCAGCGGGGGACAGAGCAATCAGCCCCAGCATTTT.